This T cell receptor (beta chain) derives from a study of T cell changes during pregnancy in multiple sclerosis. CDR1 is SGDLS, CDR2 YYNGEE, per germline. This CDR3 contains 20 residues. V was pared by 0 bases and J by 1 base, with 12 bases of the junction left unmatched. Only in-frame clones appear in the TCRdb table, and some are missing; sequencing was by immunoSEQ multiplex PCR. The sample includes about 100,000 clones, about 90% of them seen just once. This chain uses TRBV9 with TRBJ2-2; 10 bases fit TRBD2. The source is a female donor with multiple sclerosis, enrolled in a pregnancy study. The source was peripheral blood, collected in the second trimester of pregnancy. The CDR3 spells CASSVELGLLAGMNTGELFF. The CDR3 coding sequence is TGTGCCAGCAGCGTAGAGTTGGGTTTACTAGCGGGAATGAACACCGGGGAGCTGTTTTTT.